This T cell receptor beta chain originates from a study of blood T cell repertoires in COVID-19. This CDR3 comprises 16 residues. After removal of 5 bases from V and 4 bases from J, the junction contained 11 bases not matched to a gene. Germline CDR1 LNHDA, CDR2 SQIVND (reference sequence). Per the original data handling: Estimation of nucleated cell counts relied on the amplification of reference gene primers. Profiling relied on immunoSEQ multiplex PCR, and the TCRdb table lists in-frame clones only, not all of them. That table furnishes V, J and clone size, whereas the DNA furnished D and trimming. The sample includes roughly 190,000 clones, 84% of them seen just once.

V gene TRBV19 combines with J gene TRBJ1-5; TRBD1 matches 7 bases. Sequencing used peripheral blood. The source is a young man with active or convalescent COVID-19. CDR3 in amino acids: CASSLTGTVGNQPQHF. The CDR3 DNA follows: TGTGCCAGTAGTCTAACCGGGACAGTCGGAAATCAGCCCCAGCATTTT.